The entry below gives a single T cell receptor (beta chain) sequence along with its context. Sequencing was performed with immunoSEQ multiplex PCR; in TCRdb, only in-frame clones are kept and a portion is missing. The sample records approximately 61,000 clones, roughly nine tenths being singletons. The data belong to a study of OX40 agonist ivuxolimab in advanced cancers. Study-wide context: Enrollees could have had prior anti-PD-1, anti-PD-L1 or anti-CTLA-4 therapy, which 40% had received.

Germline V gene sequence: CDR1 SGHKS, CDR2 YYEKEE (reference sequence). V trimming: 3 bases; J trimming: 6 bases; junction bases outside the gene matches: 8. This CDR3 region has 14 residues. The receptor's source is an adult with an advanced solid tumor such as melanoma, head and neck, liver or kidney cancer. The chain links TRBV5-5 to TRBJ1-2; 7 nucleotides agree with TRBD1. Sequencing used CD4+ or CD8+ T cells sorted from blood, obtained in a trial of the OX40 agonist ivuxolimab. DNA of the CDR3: TGTGCCAGCAGCTCCGTCTCCGGGACAGATGGCTACACCTTC. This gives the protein CASSSVSGTDGYTF.